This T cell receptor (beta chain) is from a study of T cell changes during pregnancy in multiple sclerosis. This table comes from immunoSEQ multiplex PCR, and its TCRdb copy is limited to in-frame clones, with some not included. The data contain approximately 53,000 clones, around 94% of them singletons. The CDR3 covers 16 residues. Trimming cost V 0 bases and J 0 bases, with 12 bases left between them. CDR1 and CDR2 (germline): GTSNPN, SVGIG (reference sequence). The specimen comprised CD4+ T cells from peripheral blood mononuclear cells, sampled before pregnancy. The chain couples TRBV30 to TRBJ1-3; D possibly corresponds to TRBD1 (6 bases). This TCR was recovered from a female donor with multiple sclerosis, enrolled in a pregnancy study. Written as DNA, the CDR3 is TGTGCCTGGAGTGTCAGGGGCAGCAACTCTGGAAACACCATATATTTT. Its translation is CAWSVRGSNSGNTIYF.